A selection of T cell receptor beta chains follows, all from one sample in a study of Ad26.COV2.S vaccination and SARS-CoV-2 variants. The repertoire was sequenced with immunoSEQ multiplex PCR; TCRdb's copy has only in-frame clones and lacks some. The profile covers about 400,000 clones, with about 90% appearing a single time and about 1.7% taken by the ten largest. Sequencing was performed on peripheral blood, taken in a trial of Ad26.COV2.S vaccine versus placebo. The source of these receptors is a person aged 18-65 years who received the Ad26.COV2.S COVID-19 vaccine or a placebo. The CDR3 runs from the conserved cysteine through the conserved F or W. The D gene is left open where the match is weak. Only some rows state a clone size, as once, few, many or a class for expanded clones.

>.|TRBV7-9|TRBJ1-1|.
TGTGCCAGCAGCCCGGGGGCGGCTTTCTTT
CASSPGAAFF
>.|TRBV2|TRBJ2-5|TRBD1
TGTGCCAGCAGTGAAAGCAGGGGGCTGTATGAGACCCAGTACTTC
CASSESRGLYETQYF
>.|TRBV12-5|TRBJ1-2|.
TGTGCTAGTGGCCCGGACTCTAACTATGGCTACACCTTC
CASGPDSNYGYTF
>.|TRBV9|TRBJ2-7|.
TGTGCCAGCAGCCCTGACGATTGGGCTCGGTCTTACGAGCAGTACTTC
CASSPDDWARSYEQYF
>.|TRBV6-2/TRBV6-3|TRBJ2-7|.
TGTGCCAGCAGTTCCTCTTTAAGGCGAGAGCAGTACTTC
CASSSSLRREQYF
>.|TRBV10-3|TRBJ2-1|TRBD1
TGTGCCATCAGTCCCGGGACAGCCTCCTACAATGAGCAGTTCTTC
CAISPGTASYNEQFF
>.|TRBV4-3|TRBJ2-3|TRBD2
TGCGCCAGCAGCCAAGCCAGCGGGGGGGCGGATACGCAGTATTTT
CASSQASGGADTQYF
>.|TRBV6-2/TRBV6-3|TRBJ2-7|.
TGTGCCAGCAGTTACTCGGGGGTGGGCTCCTACGAGCAGTACTTC
CASSYSGVGSYEQYF
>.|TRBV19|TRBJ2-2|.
TGTGCCAGTAGTATCCTCCCCGGGGAGCTGTTTTTT
CASSILPGELFF
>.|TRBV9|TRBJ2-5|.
TGTGCCAGCAGCGACACCTGGACCCAGTACTTC
CASSDTWTQYF
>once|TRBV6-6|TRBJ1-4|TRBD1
TGTGCCAGCAGTTACCTGGGACAGGGGAGTGAAAAACTGTTTTTT
CASSYLGQGSEKLFF
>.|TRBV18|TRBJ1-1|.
TGTGCCAGCTCTCCCCTGGACAGAGACACTGAAGCTTTCTTT
CASSPLDRDTEAFF
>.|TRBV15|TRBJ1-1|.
TGTGCCACCAGCAGGGTTGTCACTGAAGCTTTCTTT
CATSRVVTEAFF
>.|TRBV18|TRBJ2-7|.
TGTGCCAGCTCACCACGGATACAGGTCTACGAGCAGTACTTC
CASSPRIQVYEQYF
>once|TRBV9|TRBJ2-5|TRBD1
TGTGCCAGCAGCGCCGGGACAGGGACGATGAAGACCCAGTACTTC
CASSAGTGTMKTQYF
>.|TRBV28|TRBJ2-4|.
TGTGCCAGCAGTTTTGGGGGGCTAGCCAAAAACATTCAGTACTTC
CASSFGGLAKNIQYF
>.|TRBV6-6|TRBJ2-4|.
TGTGCCAGCAGTCTACCTGATATCGCGGACATTCAGTACTTC
CASSLPDIADIQYF
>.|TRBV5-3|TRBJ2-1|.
TGTGCCAGAAGTTCGAACCAATACAATGAGCAGTTCTTC
CARSSNQYNEQFF
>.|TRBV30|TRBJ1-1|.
TGTGCCTGGAGTGTTTTATTGGATCAGGTAAAAGCTTTCTTT
CAWSVLLDQVKAFF
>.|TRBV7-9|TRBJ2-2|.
TGTGCCAGCAGGGCAGACCTAAACACCGGGGAGCTGTTTTTT
CASRADLNTGELFF
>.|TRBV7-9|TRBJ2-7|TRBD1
TGTGCCAGCAGCCCCGGGACAGGGGCGCTCTACGAGCAGTACTTC
CASSPGTGALYEQYF
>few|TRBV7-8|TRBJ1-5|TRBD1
TGTGCCAGCAGCTTGGCGGGACAGAGGTTCGATAGCAATCAGCCCCAGCATTTT
CASSLAGQRFDSNQPQHF
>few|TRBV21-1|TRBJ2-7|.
TGTGCCAGCAGCAAAGATGACAAAACCTACGAGCAGTACTTC
CASSKDDKTYEQYF
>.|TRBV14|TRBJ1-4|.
TGTGCCAGCAGCCAAGAACGGAAAGCAACTAATGAAAAACTGTTTTTT
CASSQERKATNEKLFF
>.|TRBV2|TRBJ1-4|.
TGTGCCAGCAGCCGGGACTTGAATGAAAAACTGTTTTTT
CASSRDLNEKLFF
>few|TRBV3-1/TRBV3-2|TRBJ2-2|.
TGTGCCAGCAGCCAAGTCGACGGTAGGACCGGGGAGCTGTTTTTT
CASSQVDGRTGELFF
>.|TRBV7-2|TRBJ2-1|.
TGTGCCAGCAGCTTTAGGACTTTCCGTTATGAGCAGTTCTTC
CASSFRTFRYEQFF
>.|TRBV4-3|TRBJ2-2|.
TGCGCCAGCAGCCAAACTGACACCGGGGAGCTGTTTTTT
CASSQTDTGELFF
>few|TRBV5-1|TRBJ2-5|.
TGCGCCAGCAGCTCCCAAGAGACCCAGTACTTC
CASSSQETQYF
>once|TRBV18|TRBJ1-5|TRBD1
TGTGCCAGCTCACCCGACAGGGGGCTACAGCCCCAGCATTTT
CASSPDRGLQPQHF
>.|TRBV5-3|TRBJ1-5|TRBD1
TGTGCCAGAAGCAATGACAGGGGCGGACATCAGCCCCAGCATTTT
CARSNDRGGHQPQHF
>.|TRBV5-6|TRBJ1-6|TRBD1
TGTGCCAGCAGCCATGACAGGGGGGTATCACCCCTCCACTTT
CASSHDRGVSPLHF
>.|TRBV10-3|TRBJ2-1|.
TGTGCCATCAATCAGGGGTCAGGTTACAATGAGCAGTTCTTC
CAINQGSGYNEQFF
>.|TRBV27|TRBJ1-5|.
TGTGCCAGCAGTCGCGAATTCGGTTTCAATCAGCCCCAGCATTTT
CASSREFGFNQPQHF
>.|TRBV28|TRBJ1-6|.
TGTGCCAGCAGTTTGGTCGTGGTGGATTCACCCCTCCACTTT
CASSLVVVDSPLHF
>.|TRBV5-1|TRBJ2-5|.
TGCGCCAGCAGCCCCACGGGTTACGAGACCCAGTACTTC
CASSPTGYETQYF
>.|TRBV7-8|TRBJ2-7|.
TGTGCCAGCAGCTTAGCTCGGCAGTCGAGTTGGTACGAGCAGTACTTC
CASSLARQSSWYEQYF
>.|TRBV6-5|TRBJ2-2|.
TGTGCCAGCAAGGGGGACACACCGAACACCGGGGAGCTGTTTTTT
CASKGDTPNTGELFF
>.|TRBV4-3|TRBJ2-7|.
TGCGCCAGCAGCCCCCACGCCAGGGCTATGAACGAGCAGTACTTC
CASSPHARAMNEQYF
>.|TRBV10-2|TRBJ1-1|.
TGCGCCAGCGAACCAGAGGGATCGGGCACTGAAGCTTTCTTT
CASEPEGSGTEAFF
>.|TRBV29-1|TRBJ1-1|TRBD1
TGCAGCGTTGTTACTTGGGACAGTCAAGCTTTCTTT
CSVVTWDSQAFF
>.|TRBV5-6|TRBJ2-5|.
TGTGCCAGCAGGGTGGTAGGGGGACACCAGGGAGAGACCCAGTACTTC
CASRVVGGHQGETQYF
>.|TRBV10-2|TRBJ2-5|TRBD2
TGCGCCAGCAGTGAGTCCCTAGCGGGAGGACAAGAGACCCAGTACTTC
CASSESLAGGQETQYF
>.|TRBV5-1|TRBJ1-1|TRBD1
TGCGCCAGCAGCTATGGGACAGGGGATTCGGGGGTCACTGAAGCTTTCTTT
CASSYGTGDSGVTEAFF
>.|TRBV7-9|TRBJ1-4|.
TGTGCCAGCAGCTCACTCTTGGGAGGACGGGGAAATGAAAAACTGTTTTTT
CASSSLLGGRGNEKLFF
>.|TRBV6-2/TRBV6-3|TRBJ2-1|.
TGTGCCAGCAGTTACTCTCTGAGAAATGAGCAGTTCTTC
CASSYSLRNEQFF
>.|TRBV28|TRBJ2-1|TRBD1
TGTGCCGGTGAGCGACAGGGGGCGGGGGTGAATGAGCAGTTCTTC
CAGERQGAGVNEQFF
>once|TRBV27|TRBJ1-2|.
TGTGCCAGCGGAACAGGGACGGCTAACTATGGCTACACCTTC
CASGTGTANYGYTF
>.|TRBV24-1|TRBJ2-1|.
TGTGCCACCAGTGATGAAGGGGAAGGTCGTAGTGAGCAGTTCTTC
CATSDEGEGRSEQFF
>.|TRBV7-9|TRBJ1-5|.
TGTGCCAGCAGCTTGGTTCAGGGGCTCTTAATCATCCAGCCCCAGCATTTT
CASSLVQGLLIIQPQHF
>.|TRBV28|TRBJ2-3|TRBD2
TGTGCCAGCAGTAACTGGGGACTAGCGGGGGGGACAAGCACAGATACGCAGTATTTT
CASSNWGLAGGTSTDTQYF